This T cell receptor beta chain was obtained from a study of cytomegalovirus exposure and HLA in healthy donors (dated 2017 in TCRdb). With regard to the full study: In an earlier analysis of several hundred of the donors, about 270 Gb of sequence data and 90 million to 120 million unique TCR beta sequences from about 179 million T cells were reported. An early release covering 550 to 650 HLA-typed donors comprised about 320 gigabases of sequencing data and around 80 million unique TCR sequences. An earlier analysis of roughly 600 of the donors used high-throughput TCR beta sequencing to judge whether each TCR beta V gene segment behaved as functional or pseudogenic. Rather than using new phenotypic data, the later analysis identified candidate immune exposures from TCR beta sequences and from how often those sequences occurred across donors. The study was designed to test whether signatures of past pathogen exposure could be identified by cataloging public T cell receptors. HLA typing covered class I and class II loci at four-digit resolution. About 5 DR-DQ haplotypes were handled as single units for association and clustering, since linkage in the cohort was strong. Typing coverage differed by locus: A, B, C, DRB1 and DQB1 were typed in roughly 620-630 donors, DQA1 in about 500, DPA1 in approximately 600, and DPB1 in 472. A later analysis re-examined previously published TCR beta repertoires from hundreds of donors and added high-resolution HLA genotyping to investigate patterns of TCR occurrence. Among the roughly 400 genotyped donors, around 81% belonged to the genetic ancestry cluster associated with self-reported Caucasian donors. Using immunosequencing, the study profiled T cell repertoires from about 610 subjects and related those repertoires to cytomegalovirus serostatus. All discovery cohort repertoires had been generated using a single sequencing platform. To predict cytomegalovirus infection status, the study brought together high-throughput TCR immunosequencing, statistical association of individual TCRs with disease status, and machine learning. In a later genetic analysis, genome-wide SNP genotypes for 398 of the 666 donors were used, and that subset was treated as a discovery cohort. Among 398 genotyped donors of the cohort, an average of approximately 230,000 unique TCR beta nucleotide sequences were sequenced per donor, around 20% of them non-productive. Donor age, sex, ethnicity and CMV serostatus were compiled together with the repertoire data. In addition to the first cohort of 650 to 750 subjects, a separate validation cohort of 120 different subjects was used. The investigation overall reported the following: In an earlier analysis of more than 450 of the donors, most TCR beta V segments were observed in productive rearrangements about 87% or about 30% of the time, broadly matching IMGT annotations. In a later analysis, HLA-associated TCR beta chains were found to be more clonally expanded and to have lower generation probabilities than equally common non-associated chains. Because counts were too low, some 17 rarely observed V segments, including chromosome 9 orphons, were left out of the earlier analysis of a few hundred of the donors. For the cohort, immune exposure information was limited to CMV serostatus. A further reported finding was that TCR beta sequences accurately predicted the HLA-A and HLA-B alleles for most subjects in the first cohort. When HLA alleles, especially DR and DQ, strongly co-occurred, TCR associations were difficult to assign to individual alleles. Correlated functional status among segregating V segments might reflect linkage disequilibrium, but an unknown experimental factor could not be ruled out. Most TCR sequences were observed very rarely across donors, whereas some public TCRs were present in many individuals. Cytomegalovirus status was reported to be diagnosed by the classifier with high specificity and sensitivity in both the original and validation cohorts. In vitro tests confirmed that a few of the cytomegalovirus-associated TCR beta chains recognize cytomegalovirus antigens. In a later analysis, more than 15,000 TCR beta sequences were associated with specific HLA alleles at a false discovery rate of 0.05. Because some donors lacked HLA typing at each locus, the association tests relied only on the typed subset. According to the authors, the approach could potentially be generalized to other disease states and immunological phenotypes. A later genetic analysis associated a missense DCLRE1C variant with V-gene and J-gene trimming of TCR beta chains, and an independent cohort replicated the association. A later genetic analysis reported fewer N-insertions in productive TCRs among donors in an Asian-associated ancestry cluster than the roughly 620-donor mean. According to a later analysis, TCR association rates differed among HLA loci, with DRB1 alleles showing the most associated TCRs and HLA-C alleles showing the fewest. A later analysis reported that several top co-occurrence clusters appeared linked to parvovirus B19, influenza, CMV and Epstein-Barr virus. In this cohort, only TCR beta chains were sequenced, and detectable features were limited by the absence of alpha or paired-chain data. A group of highly shared sequence variants was considered likely to be a technical artifact of the sequencing pipeline. In a later analysis, most CMV-associated TCR beta chains were found to appear HLA-restricted, with HLA associations seemingly driven largely by CMV exposure. The study gave a list of 150 to 200 TCR beta chains associated with cytomegalovirus. Sequencing depth was assumed to be roughly uniform across donors in the presence/absence analyses, though that assumption may not hold.

Library preparation was by the immunoSEQ multiplex PCR assay. For the multiplex PCR, a mixture combining 60 forward primers for TCR Vbeta segments and 13 reverse primers for TCR Jbeta segments was used. Amplification of the CDR3 region of rearranged TCR beta genes was performed with a multiplex PCR assay on genomic DNA. On the Illumina HiSeq System, the amplified TCR beta libraries were sequenced as 87-base-pair reads. Per the authors' processing: A later analysis counted approximately 76 million unique TCR beta chains across the 650 to 800 repertoires, and 10 million to 12 million of these chains were shared by at least two donors. Raw reads were error-corrected and collapsed into unique sequences by a nearest-neighbor algorithm in which closely related sequences were merged to remove PCR and sequencing errors. Alignment of CDR3 sequences to IMGT reference sequences was used to assign V, D and J gene segments. For a sequence to be retained, a match of at least six nucleotides was required to both a V gene segment and a J gene segment. A rearrangement was called productive if the CDR3 had no stop codons and remained in frame with V and J, and every other rearrangement was called non-productive. CDR3 was defined according to IMGT convention as the region running from the second conserved V-encoded cysteine to the conserved J-encoded phenylalanine. In an earlier analysis of 587 of the donors, sequences lacking an unambiguous match to a single V gene segment were excluded. In an earlier analysis of approximately 500 of the donors, a V segment was called functional when productive rearrangements were above 56.7%, and segregating when the standard deviation between donors exceeded 5%. A statistical classification framework was built for diagnosing cytomegalovirus status from the catalog of TCR beta chain sequences. In a later analysis, TCR nucleotide sequences were compared against IMGT/GENE-DB human TR gene sequences so that V and J genes could be assigned. A later analysis assigned CDR3 sequences and most-parsimonious VDJ recombination scenarios with the TCRdist pipeline. In a later analysis, every TCR beta chain was defined by the combination of its CDR3 amino acid sequence and its V-gene family, and reads without a unique V-gene family were dropped. A later analysis removed 500 to 650 highly shared, low-generation-probability nucleotide sequences to deal with suspected cross-contamination and a sequencing artifact. For each public chain, a later analysis derived a clonal expansion index from normalized ranks of inferred template counts within each repertoire. A later analysis computed generation probabilities with a VDJ recombination model fitted to out-of-frame rearrangements, and checked the results against IGoR. In a later analysis, TCR-TCR, TCR-HLA and TCR-CMV co-occurrence was scored with hypergeometric tests, and a repertoire-size bias correction was applied to TCR pairs. A later analysis estimated false discovery rates by permuting HLA or CMV assignments 20 times. In a later analysis, co-occurring TCRs were grouped using DBSCAN, and TCRdist sequence similarity was added for clustering within HLA-allele-positive subsets. Repertoires with fewer than 30,000 or more than 120,000 public chains were left out of co-occurrence clustering, as were four to six repertoires with anomalous nucleotide sharing. Not all clones reach the TCRdb copy of this immuneACCESS table, which keeps in-frame sequences only. Checked studies attribute under half of the gap to unresolved V genes and leave the rest unexplained. That table gives V, J and clone size, and the DNA gave D and trimming. This sample lists around 170,000 clones; around 85% were detected once. Clones ranked in the top ten supply less than 4.5% of the sample.

To note about this clone: The antigen it recognizes is unknown. Per-nucleotide qualities are absent, and no much larger clonotype sits a single base away.

The cohort comprised 710 or so healthy bone marrow donors. All cohort members were sampled while nominally healthy, although unrecorded immune exposures were likely present. The donor was CMV seronegative and belonged to the group of 352 seronegative cohort members. Each donor provided a peripheral blood sample, and peripheral blood mononuclear cells were used for TCR beta sequencing. Genomic DNA was extracted from the blood cell samples with the Qiagen DNeasy Blood Extraction Kit. Sequencing was performed on PBMCs. The TCR comes from a man between 45 and 60 years old in good health and CMV-seronegative.

The CDR3 has the sequence CATSRDSGLVQPQHF. The bases are TGTGCCACCAGCAGAGATTCGGGACTAGTTCAGCCCCAGCATTTT. The chain employs TRBV15 and TRBJ1-5; the D gene is possibly TRBD1, with 5 bases matching. The CDR3 contains 15 residues, cysteine and phenylalanine counted. This entry keeps only the CDR3 DNA: 45 bases, framed from base 1. CDR1 and CDR2 are drawn from the germline V gene (reference sequence): LNHNV, YYDKDF. Relative to germline, V is 0 bases shorter and J is 6 bases shorter, with 12 bases between their ends.